These T cell receptor beta chains were read from a single sample in a study of cytomegalovirus exposure and HLA in healthy donors. Only in-frame clones appear in the TCRdb table, and some are missing; sequencing was by immunoSEQ multiplex PCR. The sample has around 170,000 clones; roughly 80% are singletons. Sequencing was performed on PBMCs. The receptors were gathered from a man in his forties in good health and CMV-seropositive. The CDR3 runs from the conserved cysteine through the conserved F or W. D genes are given only for firm matches. Size is stated for part of the rows, as once, few or many counts, or as a class when the clone is expanded.

cdr3_length: 19; d_call: NA; clone_size: NA; v_call: TRBV10-3; j_call: TRBJ2-7; cdr3_nt: TGTGCCATCAGAGACCTCGGAGGACAGGAGGGAAGAAGGACCTACGAGCAGTACTTC; cdr3_aa: CAIRDLGGQEGRRTYEQYF
cdr3_length: 11; d_call: TRBD1; clone_size: NA; v_call: TRBV30; j_call: TRBJ1-1; cdr3_nt: TGTGCCTGTAAACAGGGGGTGGAAGCTTTCTTT; cdr3_aa: CACKQGVEAFF
cdr3_length: 13; d_call: TRBD1; clone_size: NA; v_call: TRBV5-1; j_call: TRBJ1-2; cdr3_nt: TGCGCCAGCAGCTGGGGGGACAGGGGTGGCTACACCTTC; cdr3_aa: CASSWGDRGGYTF
cdr3_length: 15; d_call: TRBD1; clone_size: NA; v_call: TRBV19; j_call: TRBJ2-3; cdr3_nt: TGTGCCAGTATCCGGACAGGGGGCCCCGTCGATACGCAGTATTTT; cdr3_aa: CASIRTGGPVDTQYF
cdr3_length: 15; d_call: NA; clone_size: NA; v_call: TRBV5-1; j_call: TRBJ1-4; cdr3_nt: TGCGCCAGCAGCGCAAAGGGGCCAACTAATGAAAAACTGTTTTTT; cdr3_aa: CASSAKGPTNEKLFF
cdr3_length: 14; d_call: TRBD1; clone_size: NA; v_call: TRBV4-3; j_call: TRBJ2-7; cdr3_nt: TGCGCCAGCAGCCAATACAGGGGCTCCTACGAGCAGTACTTC; cdr3_aa: CASSQYRGSYEQYF
cdr3_length: 14; d_call: NA; clone_size: few; v_call: TRBV2; j_call: TRBJ1-5; cdr3_nt: TGTGCCAGCAGAGTGTGGGGGGAAAATCAGCCCCAGCATTTT; cdr3_aa: CASRVWGENQPQHF
cdr3_length: 16; d_call: TRBD1; clone_size: NA; v_call: TRBV9; j_call: TRBJ2-5; cdr3_nt: TGTGCCAGCAGCCAGAAACAGGGGACACTGGGAGAGACCCAGTACTTC; cdr3_aa: CASSQKQGTLGETQYF
cdr3_length: 14; d_call: TRBD2; clone_size: NA; v_call: TRBV11-1; j_call: TRBJ2-5; cdr3_nt: TGTGCCAGCAGCTTAGAGCGGGAGGAGGAGACCCAGTACTTC; cdr3_aa: CASSLEREEETQYF
cdr3_length: 17; d_call: TRBD1; clone_size: NA; v_call: TRBV7-9; j_call: TRBJ1-3; cdr3_nt: TGTGCCAGCAGCCTATCTCATACCACAGGGGTCGGAAACACCATATATTTT; cdr3_aa: CASSLSHTTGVGNTIYF
cdr3_length: 14; d_call: NA; clone_size: NA; v_call: TRBV30; j_call: TRBJ1-2; cdr3_nt: TGTGCCTGGATTCAATCTAGGATCGCGGGGGGCTACACCTTC; cdr3_aa: CAWIQSRIAGGYTF
cdr3_length: 14; d_call: TRBD1; clone_size: NA; v_call: TRBV9; j_call: TRBJ2-3; cdr3_nt: TGTGCCAGCCGCCCGACAGGGGGCTCAGATACGCAGTATTTT; cdr3_aa: CASRPTGGSDTQYF
cdr3_length: 16; d_call: NA; clone_size: NA; v_call: TRBV7-2; j_call: TRBJ2-4; cdr3_nt: TGTGCCAGCAGCTCCAGCGTGCTGCTAGCCAAAAACATTCAGTACTTC; cdr3_aa: CASSSSVLLAKNIQYF
cdr3_length: 14; d_call: NA; clone_size: NA; v_call: TRBV19; j_call: TRBJ1-4; cdr3_nt: TGTGCCAGTAGTATAAGGAGAAACAATGAAAAACTGTTTTTT; cdr3_aa: CASSIRRNNEKLFF
cdr3_length: 13; d_call: NA; clone_size: few; v_call: TRBV9; j_call: TRBJ2-1; cdr3_nt: TGTGCCAGCAGCGTGCTTTTGGGGCCTGAGCAGTTCTTC; cdr3_aa: CASSVLLGPEQFF
cdr3_length: 16; d_call: TRBD1; clone_size: NA; v_call: TRBV4-2; j_call: TRBJ2-1; cdr3_nt: TGTGCCAGCAGCCATGCTACGGGACAGGGATACAATGAGCAGTTCTTC; cdr3_aa: CASSHATGQGYNEQFF
cdr3_length: 14; d_call: TRBD1; clone_size: NA; v_call: TRBV6-6; j_call: TRBJ1-5; cdr3_nt: TGTGCCAGCAGTTGGGGGACAGACCATCAGCCCCAGCATTTT; cdr3_aa: CASSWGTDHQPQHF
cdr3_length: 14; d_call: NA; clone_size: NA; v_call: TRBV6-5; j_call: TRBJ1-4; cdr3_nt: TGTGCCAGCAGTTATACACAGGGAGGGGAAAAACTGTTTTTT; cdr3_aa: CASSYTQGGEKLFF
cdr3_length: 14; d_call: NA; clone_size: NA; v_call: TRBV29-1; j_call: TRBJ2-3; cdr3_nt: TGCAGCGCTGCCCCGGACAGCAGCACAGATACGCAGTATTTT; cdr3_aa: CSAAPDSSTDTQYF
cdr3_length: 17; d_call: TRBD2; clone_size: NA; v_call: TRBV18; j_call: TRBJ2-7; cdr3_nt: TGTGCCAGCTCACCTTTGGATACTAGCGGATTCTCCTACGAGCAGTACTTC; cdr3_aa: CASSPLDTSGFSYEQYF
cdr3_length: 16; d_call: NA; clone_size: few; v_call: TRBV9; j_call: TRBJ1-6; cdr3_nt: TGTGCCAGCAGCGAGGGGAGCTTGCAGGGGAATTCACCCCTCCACTTT; cdr3_aa: CASSEGSLQGNSPLHF
cdr3_length: 15; d_call: TRBD1; clone_size: NA; v_call: TRBV4-1; j_call: TRBJ2-3; cdr3_nt: TGCGCCAGCAGCGCTCGGACAGGGGGCACAGATACGCAGTATTTT; cdr3_aa: CASSARTGGTDTQYF
cdr3_length: 14; d_call: NA; clone_size: NA; v_call: TRBV5-1; j_call: TRBJ2-3; cdr3_nt: TGCGCCAGCAGCGGTAGCGGACGCACAGATACGCAGTATTTT; cdr3_aa: CASSGSGRTDTQYF
cdr3_length: 17; d_call: TRBD2; clone_size: NA; v_call: TRBV7-6; j_call: TRBJ2-1; cdr3_nt: TGTGCCAGCAGCTGGACTAGCGGGGGGGCATCCTACAATGAGCAGTTCTTC; cdr3_aa: CASSWTSGGASYNEQFF
cdr3_length: 13; d_call: NA; clone_size: few; v_call: TRBV4-3; j_call: TRBJ2-5; cdr3_nt: TGCGCCAGCAGCCAAGACACAGAAGAGACCCAGTACTTC; cdr3_aa: CASSQDTEETQYF
cdr3_length: 14; d_call: TRBD2; clone_size: NA; v_call: TRBV7-2; j_call: TRBJ2-5; cdr3_nt: TGTGCCAGCAGCTCCAGCGGGATCCAAGAGACCCAGTACTTC; cdr3_aa: CASSSSGIQETQYF
cdr3_length: 13; d_call: NA; clone_size: NA; v_call: TRBV6-5; j_call: TRBJ2-5; cdr3_nt: TGTGCCAGCGGAATGACGACTGAAGAGACCCAGTACTTC; cdr3_aa: CASGMTTEETQYF
cdr3_length: 15; d_call: NA; clone_size: NA; v_call: TRBV7-3; j_call: TRBJ1-3; cdr3_nt: TGTGCCAGCAGCCCCCATGGGGGGAAAGGAAACACCATATATTTT; cdr3_aa: CASSPHGGKGNTIYF
cdr3_length: 12; d_call: NA; clone_size: NA; v_call: TRBV7-9; j_call: TRBJ1-1; cdr3_nt: TGTTCCAGCACGCAGGGGTACACTGAAGCTTTCTTT; cdr3_aa: CSSTQGYTEAFF